These 31 T cell receptor beta chains were all obtained from the same sample, sequenced in a study of T cells generated in artificial thymic organoids. Reverse primers in the TRAC or TRBC constant regions drove separate semi-nested PCRs for TCRalpha and TCRbeta. TCRdb itself ran the 5' RACE reads through MiXCR, one entry per CDR3 protein. The repertoire holds some 5,900 distinct CDR3 sequences, with over 30% as singletons. The material sequenced was naive CD8+ T cells from blood. Subset noted: CD3+TCRalphabeta+CD8SP T cells; for blood, CD45RO-CCR7+ naive CD8+ T cells. These receptors all stem from a human donor who gave cord blood stem cells for thymic organoid culture, a cardiac surgery patient who gave postnatal thymus, or a blood donor (not recorded which).

This clonotype showed up just a few times. The chain carries TRBV5-4 and TRBJ2-3, with unresolved D. From germline, CDR1 is SGHNT and CDR2 YYREEE (reference sequence). The V gene lost 4 bases and the J gene lost 0 bases, with 6 bases spanning the gap. The CDR3 has 13 amino acids. The CDR3 DNA reads as TGTGCCAGCAGCGGACCTAGCACAGATACGCAGTATTTT. It specifies CASSGPSTDTQYF.

This clonotype turned up a few times. This chain connects TRBV29-1 to TRBJ2-2; 9 bases match TRBD1. V lost 2 bases, J lost 5 bases, and 6 bases stayed unmatched. From germline, CDR1 is SQVTM and CDR2 ANQGSEA. This CDR3 comprises 15 residues. The DNA for the CDR3 is TGCAGCGTTGAACCCACAGGGGGCAGGACCGGGGAGCTGTTTTTT. As protein: CSVEPTGGRTGELFF.

The rearrangement links TRBV4-1 to TRBJ1-6; 9 bases align to TRBD1. Losses at the gene ends were 0 bases for V and 9 bases for J; bases not matched to a gene: 6. The CDR3 is 16 residues long. Germline-derived CDR1 and CDR2 are MGHRA and YSYEKL. Written as DNA, the CDR3 is TGCGCCAGCAGCCAAGAACCCGGGACAGGGAGTTCACCCCTCCACTTT. It yields the protein CASSQEPGTGSSPLHF.

This clonotype is labeled medium-sized. The rearrangement links TRBV12-3 or TRBV12-4 to TRBJ1-1; D remains ambiguous. The CDR3 covers 14 residues. Trimming removed 3 bases at V and 1 base at J, with 9 bases between. The CDR3 region has the DNA TGTGCCAGCAGTTTTTCTCTCGCGAACACTGAAGCTTTCTTT. Amino acids: CASSFSLANTEAFF.

The J gene is TRBJ2-7, the V gene TRBV30; D may be TRBD2 (6 bases). The germline gives CDR1 GTSNPN, CDR2 SVGIG (reference sequence). V dropped 4 bases and J dropped 2 bases, with 12 bases sitting between them. The CDR3 consists of 13 residues. The CDR3 DNA sequence: TGTGCCTGGAACGGGGGTCTAACCTACGAGCAGTACTTC. This codes for CAWNGGLTYEQYF.

This clonotype counts as medium-sized. This chain uses TRBV7-9 with TRBJ1-1, with no clear D. The V gene lost 1 base and the J gene lost 6 bases, with 6 bases spanning the gap. CDR1 SEHNR and CDR2 FQNEAQ come from the germline V gene (reference sequence). This CDR3 contains 12 residues. CDR3 sequence reads: CASSLGTSEAFF. Here the CDR3 DNA reads TGTGCCAGCAGCTTAGGGACGTCTGAAGCTTTCTTT.

This chain connects TRBV24-1 to TRBJ2-5; 11 nucleotides agree with TRBD2. This CDR3 spans 15 amino acids. Trimming cost V 6 bases and J 2 bases; bases outside gene matches: 4. Germline loops: CDR1 KGHDR, CDR2 SFDVKD. The CDR3 protein is CATSFGTSGQETQYF. The DNA of the CDR3 is TGTGCCACCAGTTTCGGGACTAGCGGACAAGAGACCCAGTACTTC.

This clonotype has more than one count but fewer than ten. The chain is built from TRBV21-1 and TRBJ2-7; the table's D call of TRBD2 was not tested on the DNA. TRBV21-1 is annotated as a pseudogene. The CDR3 is made up of 17 amino acids. The CDR3 bases are TGTGCCAGCAGCAAAGTCCTGGCTCTAGCGGCTCCTTACGAGCAGTACTTC. Translated: CASSKVLALAAPYEQYF.

The rearrangement links TRBV20-1 to TRBJ2-1; 8 positions agree with TRBD1. The germline CDR1 and CDR2 sequences are DFQATT and SNEGSKA (reference sequence). V shed 0 bases, J shed 7 bases, and the junction held 8 bases outside the gene matches. The CDR3 has 15 amino acids. The CDR3 is CSARDGNRGSNEQFF. CDR3 nucleotide sequence: TGCAGTGCTAGAGACGGAAACAGGGGGTCTAATGAGCAGTTCTTC.

The chain combines TRBV29-1 with TRBJ2-7, with a possible D match to TRBD2 (5 bases). CDR1 is SQVTM and CDR2 is ANQGSEA in the germline V gene. The CDR3 runs to 12 residues. Deletions cut 6 bases from V and 3 bases from J, with 12 bases between. CDR3 region: CSVPDGDYEQYF. The CDR3 DNA reads as TGCAGCGTCCCTGACGGGGACTACGAGCAGTACTTC.

The chain links TRBV4-3 to TRBJ2-3, with 8 bases that match TRBD2. The ends lost 0 bases at V and 5 bases at J; junction bases unmatched: 10. CDR1 is LGHNA and CDR2 is YSLEER in the germline V gene. This CDR3 is 17 amino acids long. The CDR3 here is CASSQDQASGYLDTQYF. In DNA, the CDR3 is TGCGCCAGCAGCCAAGATCAGGCTAGCGGGTATCTAGATACGCAGTATTTT.

This chain connects TRBV28 to TRBJ2-3; 11 nucleotides align to TRBD1. There are 16 residues in the CDR3. Germline CDR1 and CDR2: MDHEN and SYDVKM. V lost 2 bases and J lost 2; bases outside the gene matches: 3. CDR3 residues: CASSLGTGGPTDTQYF. DNA for the CDR3: TGTGCCAGCAGTTTAGGGACAGGGGGTCCCACAGATACGCAGTATTTT. Using reference TRBV28 and TRBJ2-3 for the parts outside the CDR3, the full variable domain is DVKVTQSSRYLVKRTGEKVFLECVQDMDHENMFWYRQDPGLGLRLIYFSYDVKMKEKGDIPEGYSVSREKKERFSLILESASTNQTSMYLCASSLGTGGPTDTQYFGPGTRLTVL.

The chain combines TRBV30 with TRBJ2-3; no reliable D call. CDR1 GTSNPN and CDR2 SVGIG come from the germline V gene (reference sequence). V was cut by 0 bases and J by 0 bases, with 10 bases left in between. This CDR3 is built from 15 residues. This chain's CDR3 is CAWSVGPTSTDTQYF. In DNA form, the CDR3 reads TGTGCCTGGAGTGTAGGTCCGACTAGCACAGATACGCAGTATTTT. Looking up the rest from reference TRBV30 and TRBJ2-3 gives the full variable domain: SQTIHQWPATLVQPVGSPLSLECTVEGTSNPNLYWYRQAAGRGLQLLFYSVGIGQISSEVPQNLSASRPQDRQFILSSKKLLLSDSGFYLCAWSVGPTSTDTQYFGPGTRLTVL.

This clonotype appeared a few times. The chain's CDR3 is CASRALIYRNTGELFF. In DNA form, the CDR3 reads TGTGCCAGCAGAGCTTTAATTTACCGAAACACCGGGGAGCTGTTTTTT. J is TRBJ2-2 and V is TRBV27, with unresolved D. CDR1 and CDR2 (germline): MNHEY, SMNVEV (reference sequence). This CDR3 comprises 16 residues. Trimming took 6 bases from V and 2 from J, leaving 16 bases between them.

This clonotype ranks as medium-sized. The chain combines TRBV6-6 with TRBJ2-7; D possibly corresponds to TRBD2 (5 bases). V was trimmed by 7 bases and J by 1 base, leaving 11 bases between them. Germline values: CDR1 MNHNY, CDR2 SVGAGI (reference sequence). The CDR3 sequence is 13 residues long. Here the CDR3 reads CASTVERSYEQYF. The CDR3 nucleotides are TGTGCCAGCACAGTCGAGCGGTCCTACGAGCAGTACTTC.

Turning to this clonotype: One end of the junction does not line up with germline, which may come from a read error. This chain links TRBV7-2 with TRBJ2-2, with a weak D call TRBD2 (5 bases). This CDR3 region has 18 residues. Germline loops: CDR1 SGHTA, CDR2 FQGNSA. The CDR3 here is CAGSLLGLALMNTGELFF. CDR3 DNA sequence: TGTGCCGGCAGCTTACTCGGGTTAGCGCTGATGAACACCGGGGAGCTGTTTTTT.

The V and J genes are TRBV5-6 and TRBJ2-1; possibly TRBD1 or TRBD2 for D (5 bases each). Trimming removed 0 bases from V and 8 bases from J, with 18 bases in between. The CDR3 is 16 residues long. Looked up from germline, CDR1 is SGHDT and CDR2 is YYEEEE. CDR3 in DNA: TGTGCCAGCAGCTTGGTCGGGACCCGAGTAGATGATGAGCAGTTCTTC. Protein product: CASSLVGTRVDDEQFF. Supplemented by reference TRBV5-6 and TRBJ2-1, the full variable domain reads DAGVTQSPTHLIKTRGQQVTLRCSPKSGHDTVSWYQQALGQGPQFIFQYYEEEERQRGNFPDRFSGHQFPNYSSELNVNALLLGDSALYLCASSLVGTRVDDEQFFGPGTRLTVL.

By sample fraction, this clonotype is medium-sized. The genes are TRBV4-1 and TRBJ2-1, with D perhaps matching TRBD1 (6 bases). Per the germline V gene, CDR1 is MGHRA and CDR2 is YSYEKL. This CDR3 is built from 16 residues. The germline V and J ends were trimmed by 2 bases and 5 bases, with 16 bases remaining between them. CDR3 amino acids: CASSQPRGFRHNEQFF. CDR3 sequence (DNA): TGCGCCAGCAGCCAACCCAGGGGTTTTCGGCACAATGAGCAGTTCTTC.

This clonotype is termed medium-sized (0.01 to 0.1%). The genes are TRBV4-2 and TRBJ2-7; either TRBD1 or TRBD2 may fit D (5 bases each). This CDR3 is 16 amino acids long. Germline V lookup: CDR1 LGHNA, CDR2 YNFKEQ. Trimming removed 0 bases from V and 5 bases from J, with 17 bases in between. For the CDR3, the DNA is TGTGCCAGCAGCCAAGAAGCAGGGATAGCGTTCGACGAGCAGTACTTC. Translated: CASSQEAGIAFDEQYF.

This clonotype showed up just a few times. At one end, the junction sequence differs from germline, possibly due to a read error. V and J are TRBV29-1 and TRBJ2-2; D gene ambiguous. Germline V gene lookup returns CDR1 SQVTM and CDR2 ANQGSEA. The CDR3 consists of 15 residues. CDR3 sequence: CGVELGQSNTGELFF. In nucleotides, the CDR3 is TGCGGCGTTGAACTTGGCCAATCGAACACCGGGGAGCTGTTTTTT.

This clonotype is a singleton in its sample. The chain has TRBV30 and TRBJ2-2, with D unresolved. The CDR3 length is 13 residues. Germline lookup yields CDR1 GTSNPN and CDR2 SVGIG (reference sequence). As DNA, the CDR3 is TGTGCATTGGCCGGCTTTAACACCGGGGAGCTGTTTTTT. Translated: CALAGFNTGELFF. Looking up the rest from reference TRBV30 and TRBJ2-2 gives the full variable domain: SQTIHQWPATLVQPVGSPLSLECTVEGTSNPNLYWYRQAAGRGLQLLFYSVGIGQISSEVPQNLSASRPQDRQFILSSKKLLLSDSGFYLCALAGFNTGELFFGEGSRLTVL.

This rearrangement joins TRBV9 to TRBJ2-3; perhaps TRBD2 as D (5 bases). In germline, CDR1 is SGDLS, CDR2 YYNGEE. The CDR3 contains 15 residues. V lost 0 bases to trimming and J lost 1 base, with 9 bases between them. Here the CDR3 reads CASSVGGSRTDTQYF. CDR3 bases: TGTGCCAGCAGCGTAGGTGGGAGTCGCACAGATACGCAGTATTTT.

Of note for this clonotype: A read error may produce the germline difference seen at one junction end. The chain uses TRBV7-2 and TRBJ1-6; D call uncertain. The germline CDR1 and CDR2 sequences are SGHTA and FQGNSA. The CDR3 has 14 amino acids. The CDR3 region is CVSSFSDFNSPLHF. The CDR3 DNA is TGTGTCAGCAGCTTCTCAGACTTTAATTCACCCCTCCACTTT.

Comments on this clonotype: A junction end diverges from the germline sequence, so it may reflect a read error. The chain joins TRBV27 to TRBJ2-7, with D maybe TRBD1 (5 bases). The germline V gene has CDR1 MNHEY and CDR2 SMNVEV (reference sequence). The CDR3 has 15 residues. Written as DNA, the CDR3 is TGTGCCAACAGTCCCCAGGGTCCCTATTCTTACGAGCAGTACTTC. Amino acid sequence: CANSPQGPYSYEQYF.

This clonotype came up a few times. V is TRBV30 and J is TRBJ2-7, with 7 bases identical to TRBD2. Germline CDR1 and CDR2: GTSNPN and SVGIG (reference sequence). The CDR3 spans 13 residues. V shed 1 base and J 7 bases; nucleotides not matched to a gene: 7. The CDR3 region has the DNA TGTGCCTGGAGTGCCCTGGGGGGGGGGGAGCAGTACTTC. Translation: CAWSALGGGEQYF.

This clonotype is termed medium-sized. The gene calls are TRBV29-1 and TRBJ1-5; D possibly corresponds to TRBD1 (5 bases). The germline V gene encodes CDR1 SQVTM and CDR2 ANQGSEA. This CDR3 has 13 amino acids. Trimming left V 0 bases short and J 14 bases short, with 17 bases between. CDR3 sequence: CSVEDGSGRSEHF. DNA of the CDR3: TGCAGCGTTGAAGATGGCTCGGGGCGCTCGGAGCATTTT.

The rearrangement joins TRBV3-1 to TRBJ2-3; tentatively, D is TRBD2 (6 bases). The germline gives CDR1 LGHDT, CDR2 YNNKEL (reference sequence). The CDR3 sequence is 15 residues long. Trimming pared 3 bases from V and 0 bases from J, leaving 10 bases between. The CDR3 DNA follows: TGTGCCAGCAGCCAGGGACTGTCTAGCACAGATACGCAGTATTTT. This codes for CASSQGLSSTDTQYF.

This clonotype was recorded a few times. The chain uses TRBV6-5 and TRBJ2-7; unclear D gene. Germline-derived CDR1 and CDR2 are MNHEY and SVGAGI. Trimming removed 0 bases at V and 1 base at J, with 13 bases between. The CDR3 sequence is 16 residues long. DNA of the CDR3: TGTGCCAGCAGTTACTCCCTATCAGGCCTATCCTACGAGCAGTACTTC. Its protein product is CASSYSLSGLSYEQYF.

This clonotype is medium-sized in the sample. The chain joins TRBV7-3 to TRBJ2-1; D is undetermined. The ends were cut back, 4 bases at V and 4 bases at J, with 8 bases in the middle. Germline V gives CDR1 SGHTA, CDR2 FQGTGA. CDR3 length equals 13 residues. The CDR3 DNA reads as TGTGCCAGCAGCTCCCTAGAATACAATGAGCAGTTCTTC. This encodes CASSSLEYNEQFF.

This clonotype ranks as medium-sized (0.01 to 0.1%). This sequence joins TRBV5-1 and TRBJ1-1; 9 bases are a match to TRBD1. Per the germline V gene, CDR1 is SGHRS and CDR2 is YFSETQ. J gave up 3 bases and V 7 bases, and 16 bases lay outside the gene matches. This CDR3 has 17 amino acids. The CDR3 here is CASAEQGAWREDTEAFF. The CDR3 DNA is TGCGCCAGCGCAGAACAGGGGGCGTGGAGAGAGGACACTGAAGCTTTCTTT.

This clonotype was counted a few times. V is TRBV27 and J is TRBJ2-1; TRBD2 aligns across 14 bases. Per germline, CDR1 MNHEY and CDR2 SMNVEV (reference sequence). The CDR3 is 16 amino acids. Trimming removed 10 bases from V and 5 bases from J; junction bases left unmatched: 10. CDR3 sequence reads: CATALGTSGRHNEQFF. In nucleotides, the CDR3 is TGTGCCACCGCACTGGGGACTAGCGGGAGACACAATGAGCAGTTCTTC.